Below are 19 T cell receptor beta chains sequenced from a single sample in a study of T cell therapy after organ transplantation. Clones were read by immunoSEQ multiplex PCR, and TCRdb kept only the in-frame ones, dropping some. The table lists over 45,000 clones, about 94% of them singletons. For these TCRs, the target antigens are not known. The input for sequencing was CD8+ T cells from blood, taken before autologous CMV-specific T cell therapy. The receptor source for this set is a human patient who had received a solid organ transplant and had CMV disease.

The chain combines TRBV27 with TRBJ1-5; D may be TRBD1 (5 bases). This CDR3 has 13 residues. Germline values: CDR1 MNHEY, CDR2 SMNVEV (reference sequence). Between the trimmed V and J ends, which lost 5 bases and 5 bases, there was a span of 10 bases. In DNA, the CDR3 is TGTGCCAGCAGTACAACAGGAGATCAGCCCCAGCATTTT. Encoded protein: CASSTTGDQPQHF.

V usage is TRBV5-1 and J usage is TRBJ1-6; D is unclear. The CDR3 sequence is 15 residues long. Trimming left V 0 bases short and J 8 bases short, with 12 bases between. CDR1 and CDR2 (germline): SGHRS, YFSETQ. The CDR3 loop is CASSLATVWDSPLHF. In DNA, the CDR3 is TGCGCCAGCAGCTTGGCTACAGTCTGGGATTCACCCCTCCACTTT.

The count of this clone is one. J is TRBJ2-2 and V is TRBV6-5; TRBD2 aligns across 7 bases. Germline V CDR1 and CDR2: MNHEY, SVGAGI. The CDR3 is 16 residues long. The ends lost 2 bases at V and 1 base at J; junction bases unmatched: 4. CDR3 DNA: TGTGCCAGCAGTTACACTGAGCGGGGGAACACCGGGGAGCTGTTTTTT. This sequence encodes CASSYTERGNTGELFF.

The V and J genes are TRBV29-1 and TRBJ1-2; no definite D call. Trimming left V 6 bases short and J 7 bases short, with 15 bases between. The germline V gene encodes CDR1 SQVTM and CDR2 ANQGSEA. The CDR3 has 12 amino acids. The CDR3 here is CSVPTYRGGYTF. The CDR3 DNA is TGCAGCGTCCCCACCTACCGGGGTGGCTACACCTTC.

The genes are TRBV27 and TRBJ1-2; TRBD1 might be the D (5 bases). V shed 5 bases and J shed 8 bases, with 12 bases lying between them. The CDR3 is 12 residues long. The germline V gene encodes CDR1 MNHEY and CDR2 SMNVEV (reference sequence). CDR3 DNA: TGTGCCAGCAGTAGTTCCAGGGAGGGCTACACCTTC. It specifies CASSSSREGYTF.

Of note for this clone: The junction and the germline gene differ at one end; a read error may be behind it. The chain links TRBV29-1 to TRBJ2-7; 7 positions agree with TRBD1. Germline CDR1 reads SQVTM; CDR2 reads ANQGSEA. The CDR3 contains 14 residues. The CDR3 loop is CSVVVPGQYYAQYF. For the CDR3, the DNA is TGCAGCGTTGTGGTACCGGGACAGTACTACGCGCAGTACTTC.

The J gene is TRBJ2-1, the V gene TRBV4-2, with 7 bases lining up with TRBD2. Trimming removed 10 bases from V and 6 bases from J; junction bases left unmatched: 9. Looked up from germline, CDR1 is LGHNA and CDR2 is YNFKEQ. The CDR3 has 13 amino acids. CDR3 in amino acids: CATGLVVGNEQFF. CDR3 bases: TGTGCCACCGGACTAGTTGTCGGCAATGAGCAGTTCTTC.

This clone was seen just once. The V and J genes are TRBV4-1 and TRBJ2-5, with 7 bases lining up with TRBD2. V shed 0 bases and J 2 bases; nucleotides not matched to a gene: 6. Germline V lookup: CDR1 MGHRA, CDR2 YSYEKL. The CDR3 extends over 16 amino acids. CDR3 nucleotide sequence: TGCGCCAGCAGCCAAGATTACGGGAGGTTTCAAGAGACCCAGTACTTC. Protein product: CASSQDYGRFQETQYF.

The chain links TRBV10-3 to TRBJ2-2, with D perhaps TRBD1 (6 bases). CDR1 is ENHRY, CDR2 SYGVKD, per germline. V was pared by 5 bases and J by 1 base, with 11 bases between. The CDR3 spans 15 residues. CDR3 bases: TGTGCCATCAGTTTTCCAGGGGTGAACACCGGGGAGCTGTTTTTT. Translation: CAISFPGVNTGELFF.

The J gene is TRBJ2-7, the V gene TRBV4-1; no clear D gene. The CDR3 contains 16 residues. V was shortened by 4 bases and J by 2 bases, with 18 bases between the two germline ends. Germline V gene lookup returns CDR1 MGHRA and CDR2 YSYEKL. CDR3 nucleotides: TGCGCCAGCAGCCCAACGGTCAGTAGTGGGCCCTACGAGCAGTACTTC. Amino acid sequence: CASSPTVSSGPYEQYF.

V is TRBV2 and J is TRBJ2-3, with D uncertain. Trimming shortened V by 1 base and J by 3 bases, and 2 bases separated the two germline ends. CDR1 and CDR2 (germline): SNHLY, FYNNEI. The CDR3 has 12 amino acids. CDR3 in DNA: TGTGCCAGCAGTGAAGGTACAGATACGCAGTATTTT. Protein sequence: CASSEGTDTQYF.

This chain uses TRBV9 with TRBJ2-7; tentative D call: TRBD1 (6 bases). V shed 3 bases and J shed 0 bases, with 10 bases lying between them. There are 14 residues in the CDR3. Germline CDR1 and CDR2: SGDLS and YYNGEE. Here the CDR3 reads CASSAMDSSYEQYF. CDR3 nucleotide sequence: TGTGCCAGCAGCGCAATGGACAGCTCCTACGAGCAGTACTTC.

CDR3: CASSFGTGIQPQHF. The CDR3 DNA sequence: TGTGCCAGCAGCTTCGGGACAGGGATTCAGCCCCAGCATTTT. V usage is TRBV5-6 and J usage is TRBJ1-5; 9 bases line up with TRBD1. The trim removed 2 bases at V and 6 bases at J, leaving 3 bases unmatched. Germline values: CDR1 SGHDT, CDR2 YYEEEE. CDR3 length: 14 amino acids.

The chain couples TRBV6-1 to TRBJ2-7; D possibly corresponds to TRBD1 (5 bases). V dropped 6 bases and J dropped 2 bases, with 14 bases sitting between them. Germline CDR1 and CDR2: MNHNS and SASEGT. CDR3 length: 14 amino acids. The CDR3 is CASSKQTRAYEQYF. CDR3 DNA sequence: TGTGCCAGCAGCAAACAGACCAGGGCCTACGAGCAGTACTTC.

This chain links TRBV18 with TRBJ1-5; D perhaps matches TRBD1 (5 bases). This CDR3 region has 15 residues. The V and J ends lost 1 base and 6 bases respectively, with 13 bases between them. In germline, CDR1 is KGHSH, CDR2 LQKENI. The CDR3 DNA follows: TGTGCCAGCTCACCACGAGAGGGGATAAGTCAGCCCCAGCATTTT. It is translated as CASSPREGISQPQHF. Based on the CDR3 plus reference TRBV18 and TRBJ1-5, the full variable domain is NAGVMQNPRHLVRRRGQEARLRCSPMKGHSHVYWYRQLPEEGLKFMVYLQKENIIDESGMPKERFSAEFPKEGPSILRIQQVVRGDSAAYFCASSPREGISQPQHFGDGTRLSIL.

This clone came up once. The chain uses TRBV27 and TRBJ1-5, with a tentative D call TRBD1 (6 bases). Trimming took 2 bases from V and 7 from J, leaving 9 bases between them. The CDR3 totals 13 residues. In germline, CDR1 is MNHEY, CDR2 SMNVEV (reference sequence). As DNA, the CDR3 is TGTGCCAGCAGTTTACAAGGGGGGCAGCCCCAGCATTTT. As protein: CASSLQGGQPQHF.

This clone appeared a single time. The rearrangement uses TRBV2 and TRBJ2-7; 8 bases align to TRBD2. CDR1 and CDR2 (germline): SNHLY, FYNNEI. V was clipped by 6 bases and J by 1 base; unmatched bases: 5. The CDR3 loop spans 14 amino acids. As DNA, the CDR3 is TGTGCCAGCAGCGTAGCGGGACCATCCTACGAGCAGTACTTC. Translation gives CASSVAGPSYEQYF.

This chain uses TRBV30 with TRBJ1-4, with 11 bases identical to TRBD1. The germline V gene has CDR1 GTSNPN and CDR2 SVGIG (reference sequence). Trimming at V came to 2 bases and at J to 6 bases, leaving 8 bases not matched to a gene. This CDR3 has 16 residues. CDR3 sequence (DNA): TGTGCCTGGAGTAGGGGACAGGGGGTGAGTTATGAAAAACTGTTTTTT. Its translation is CAWSRGQGVSYEKLFF.

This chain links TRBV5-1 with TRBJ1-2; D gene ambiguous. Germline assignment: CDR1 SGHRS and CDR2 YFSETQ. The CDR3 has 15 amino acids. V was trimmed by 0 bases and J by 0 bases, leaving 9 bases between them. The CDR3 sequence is CASSLDWGSNYGYTF. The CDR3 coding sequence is TGCGCCAGCAGCTTGGATTGGGGATCTAACTATGGCTACACCTTC.